This T cell receptor beta chain was identified in a study of identical twins. Study conclusions and caveats: Instead of following the same donors, the conclusions were based on cross-sectional statistical analysis.

TCRdb ran MiXCR on the 5' RACE reads and lists one entry per CDR3 protein. Among hundreds of thousands of distinct CDR3 sequences listed, about 24% were seen once. About this clonotype: The antigen remains unidentified.

Germline CDR1 is DFQATT and CDR2 is SNEGSKA (reference sequence). Trimming took off 5 bases at V and 1 base at J, with 8 bases between the two ends. This CDR3 region has 12 residues. The same sample was also used in a study of T cells expressing NK-cell markers. Per that paper: Sorting of alpha-beta TCR T cells alone was achieved in several experiments with an anti-gamma-delta TCR antibody.

This receptor was taken from a woman under 30 in good health. This sequence joins TRBV20-1 and TRBJ1-1; D ambiguous. The specimen was CD4+ T cells sorted from blood. For the CDR3, the DNA is TGCAGTGCTTTGGGTGGGAACACTGAAGCTTTCTTT. It specifies CSALGGNTEAFF.